This TCR beta chain was captured in a study of blood T cell repertoires in COVID-19. Study information: Whether acute or convalescent, the COVID-19 samples came from the United States, Italy and Spain.

Participant age was 18 to 89 years, and participants resided in about two dozen US areas. With 6 bases removed from V and 0 bases from J, the gap between germline ends came to 4 bases. There are 11 residues in the CDR3. Germline CDR1 and CDR2: DFQATT and SNEGSKA (reference sequence). TCRdb's copy holds only in-frame clones and misses some; the assay was immunoSEQ multiplex PCR. This table holds about 160,000 clones, 80% to 90% found once. This sequence was found in a woman between 50 and 59 years old in a cohort exposed to, infected with or recovered from COVID-19 (not recorded which). Sequenced input: PBMCs or T cells enriched from blood (not recorded which). The chain recombines TRBV20-1 with TRBJ2-3; the D is unclear. The CDR3 here is CSARSTDTQYF. The CDR3 DNA reads as TGCAGTGCCCGTAGCACAGATACGCAGTATTTT.